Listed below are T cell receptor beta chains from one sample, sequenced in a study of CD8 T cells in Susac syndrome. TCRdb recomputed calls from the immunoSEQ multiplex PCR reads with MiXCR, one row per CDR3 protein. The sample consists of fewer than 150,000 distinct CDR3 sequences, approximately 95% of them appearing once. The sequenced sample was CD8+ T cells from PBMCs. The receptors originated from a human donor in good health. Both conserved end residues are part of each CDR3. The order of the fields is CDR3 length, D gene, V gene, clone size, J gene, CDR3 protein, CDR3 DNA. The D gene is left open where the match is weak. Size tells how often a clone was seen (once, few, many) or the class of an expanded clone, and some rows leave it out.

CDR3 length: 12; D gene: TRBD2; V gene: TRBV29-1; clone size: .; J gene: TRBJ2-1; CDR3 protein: CSVEGGDNEQFF; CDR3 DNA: TGCAGCGTTGAGGGAGGGGATAATGAGCAGTTCTTC
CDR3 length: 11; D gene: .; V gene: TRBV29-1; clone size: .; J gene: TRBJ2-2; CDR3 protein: CSVVGGGELFF; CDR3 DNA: TGCAGCGTTGTGGGGGGCGGGGAGCTGTTTTTT
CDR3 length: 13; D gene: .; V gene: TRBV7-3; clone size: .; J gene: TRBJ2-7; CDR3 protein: CASSLGLGHEQYF; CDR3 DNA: TGTGCCAGCAGCTTAGGTCTTGGGCACGAGCAGTACTTC
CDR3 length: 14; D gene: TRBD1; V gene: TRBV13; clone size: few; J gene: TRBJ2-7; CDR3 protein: CASSLGQGAYEQYF; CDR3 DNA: TGTGCTAGCAGCTTAGGACAGGGGGCCTACGAGCAGTACTTC
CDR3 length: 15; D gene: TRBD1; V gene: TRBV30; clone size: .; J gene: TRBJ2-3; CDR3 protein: CAWSNPGQGTDTQYF; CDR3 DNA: TGTGCCTGGAGTAACCCGGGACAGGGTACAGATACGCAGTATTTT
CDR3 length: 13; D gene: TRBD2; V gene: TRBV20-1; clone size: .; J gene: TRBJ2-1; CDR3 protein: CSARSSGSGEQFF; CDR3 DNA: TGCAGTGCTAGATCTAGCGGGAGCGGTGAGCAGTTCTTC
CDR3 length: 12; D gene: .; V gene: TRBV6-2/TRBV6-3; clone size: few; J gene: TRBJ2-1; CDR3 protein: CASSYTGNEQFF; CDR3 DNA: TGTGCCAGCAGTTACACTGGGAATGAGCAGTTCTTC
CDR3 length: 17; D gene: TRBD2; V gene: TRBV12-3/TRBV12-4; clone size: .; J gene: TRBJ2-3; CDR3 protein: CASSATRAGGRTDTQYF; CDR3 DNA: TGTGCCAGCAGTGCAACTAGAGCGGGAGGACGGACAGATACGCAGTATTTT
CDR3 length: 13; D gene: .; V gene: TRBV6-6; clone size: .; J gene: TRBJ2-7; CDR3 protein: CASTPGLTYEQYF; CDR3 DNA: TGTGCCAGCACCCCGGGACTCACCTACGAGCAGTACTTC
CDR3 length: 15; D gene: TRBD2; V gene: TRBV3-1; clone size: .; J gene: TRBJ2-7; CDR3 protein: CASSQDLREGYEQYF; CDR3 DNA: TGTGCCAGCAGCCAAGATCTGCGGGAGGGGTACGAGCAGTACTTC
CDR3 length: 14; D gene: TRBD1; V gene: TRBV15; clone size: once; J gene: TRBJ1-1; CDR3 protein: CATSGEQGDAEAFF; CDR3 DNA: TGTGCCACCAGCGGCGAACAGGGGGACGCTGAAGCTTTCTTT
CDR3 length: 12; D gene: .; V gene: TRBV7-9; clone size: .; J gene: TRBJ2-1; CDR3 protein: CASSRSGDEQFF; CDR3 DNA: TGTGCCAGCAGCAGGAGCGGCGATGAGCAGTTCTTC
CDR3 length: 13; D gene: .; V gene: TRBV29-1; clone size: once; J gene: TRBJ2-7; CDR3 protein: CSVGAGPDYEQYF; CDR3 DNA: TGCAGCGTTGGGGCGGGCCCCGACTACGAGCAGTACTTC
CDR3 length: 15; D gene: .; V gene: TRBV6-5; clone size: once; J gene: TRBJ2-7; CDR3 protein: CASSPLSTEGYEQYF; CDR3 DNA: TGTGCCAGCAGTCCTCTTTCGACAGAGGGCTACGAGCAGTACTTC
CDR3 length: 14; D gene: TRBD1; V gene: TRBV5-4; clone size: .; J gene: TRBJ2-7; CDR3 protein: CARDRGMGSYEQYF; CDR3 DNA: TGTGCCAGGGACAGGGGAATGGGCTCCTACGAGCAGTACTTC
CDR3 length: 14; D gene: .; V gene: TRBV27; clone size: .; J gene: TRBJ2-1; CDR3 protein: CASAGLTSYNEQFF; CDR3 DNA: TGTGCCAGCGCTGGGTTAACATCCTACAATGAGCAGTTCTTC
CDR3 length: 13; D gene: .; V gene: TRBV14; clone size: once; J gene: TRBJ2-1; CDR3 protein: CASSTGVYNEQFF; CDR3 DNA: TGTGCCAGCTCGACGGGAGTCTACAATGAGCAGTTCTTC
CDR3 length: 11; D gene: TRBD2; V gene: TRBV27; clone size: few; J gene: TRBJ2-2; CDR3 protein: CASGGAGELFF; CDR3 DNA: TGTGCCAGCGGGGGGGCCGGGGAGCTGTTTTTT
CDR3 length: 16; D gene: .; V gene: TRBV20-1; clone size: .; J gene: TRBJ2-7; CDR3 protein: CSARQGFGQLPDEQYF; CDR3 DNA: TGCAGTGCTAGACAGGGATTTGGCCAGCTCCCCGACGAGCAGTACTTC
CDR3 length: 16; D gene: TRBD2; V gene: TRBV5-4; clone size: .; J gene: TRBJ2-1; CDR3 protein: CASTGTSGRAWNEQFF; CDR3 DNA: TGTGCCAGCACCGGGACTAGCGGGAGGGCCTGGAATGAGCAGTTCTTC
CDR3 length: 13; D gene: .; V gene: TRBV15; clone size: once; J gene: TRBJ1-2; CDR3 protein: CATSRRGAGGYTF; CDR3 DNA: TGTGCCACCAGCAGACGGGGGGCAGGGGGCTACACCTTC
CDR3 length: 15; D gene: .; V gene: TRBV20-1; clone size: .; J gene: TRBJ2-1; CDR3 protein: CSARDRENSYNEQFF; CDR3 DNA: TGCAGTGCTAGAGATAGGGAGAACTCCTACAATGAGCAGTTCTTC
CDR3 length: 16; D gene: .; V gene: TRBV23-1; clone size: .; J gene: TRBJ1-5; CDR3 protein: CASSQSPQGSNQPQHF; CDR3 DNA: TGCGCCAGCAGTCAATCGCCCCAGGGCAGCAATCAGCCCCAGCATTTT
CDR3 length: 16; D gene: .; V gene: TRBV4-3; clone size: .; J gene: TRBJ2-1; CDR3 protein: CASSQDSSWAYNEQFF; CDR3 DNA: TGCGCCAGCAGCCAAGATTCCAGTTGGGCCTACAATGAGCAGTTCTTC
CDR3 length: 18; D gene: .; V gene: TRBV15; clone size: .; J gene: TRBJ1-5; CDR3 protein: CATSRDRRQGGHNQPQHF; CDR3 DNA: TGTGCCACCAGCAGAGATCGGAGGCAGGGAGGACACAATCAGCCCCAGCATTTT
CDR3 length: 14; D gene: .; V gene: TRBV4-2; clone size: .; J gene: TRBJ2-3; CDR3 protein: CASSPRSLGDTQYF; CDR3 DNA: TGTGCCAGCAGCCCAAGGTCCCTCGGCGATACGCAGTATTTT
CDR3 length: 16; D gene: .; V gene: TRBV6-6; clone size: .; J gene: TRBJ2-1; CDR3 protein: CASSIPVRGSYNEQFF; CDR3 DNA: TGTGCCAGCAGTATACCGGTTCGCGGGTCCTACAATGAGCAGTTCTTC
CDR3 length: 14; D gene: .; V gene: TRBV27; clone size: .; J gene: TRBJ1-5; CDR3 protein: CASSLPGDNQPQHF; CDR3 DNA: TGTGCCAGCAGTTTACCAGGGGACAATCAGCCCCAGCATTTT
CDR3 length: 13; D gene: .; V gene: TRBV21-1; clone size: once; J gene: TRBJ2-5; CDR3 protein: CASGGDYQETQYF; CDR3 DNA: TGTGCCAGCGGGGGAGACTACCAAGAGACCCAGTACTTC
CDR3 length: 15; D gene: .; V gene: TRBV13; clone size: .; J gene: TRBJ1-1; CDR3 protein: CASSFSILVNTEAFF; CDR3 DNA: TGTGCCAGCAGCTTCTCAATCCTGGTGAACACTGAAGCTTTCTTT
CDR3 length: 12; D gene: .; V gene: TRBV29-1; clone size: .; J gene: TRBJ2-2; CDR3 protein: CSVVAVSGELFF; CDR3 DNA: TGCAGCGTTGTCGCGGTATCCGGGGAGCTGTTTTTT
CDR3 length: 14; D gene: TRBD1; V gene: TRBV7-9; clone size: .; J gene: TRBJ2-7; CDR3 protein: CASSVGQGSDEQYF; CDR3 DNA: TGTGCCAGCAGCGTTGGACAGGGGAGCGACGAGCAGTACTTC
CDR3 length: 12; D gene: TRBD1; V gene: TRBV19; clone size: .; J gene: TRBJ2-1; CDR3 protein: CASRTGGTEQFF; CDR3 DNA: TGTGCCAGTAGGACAGGGGGCACTGAGCAGTTCTTC
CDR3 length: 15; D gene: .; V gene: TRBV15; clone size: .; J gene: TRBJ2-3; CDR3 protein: CATSPHRPHTDTQYF; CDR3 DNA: TGTGCCACCAGCCCCCACAGGCCGCACACAGATACGCAGTATTTT
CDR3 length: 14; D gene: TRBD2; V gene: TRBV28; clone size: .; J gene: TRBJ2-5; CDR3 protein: CASSLGSSGWIQYF; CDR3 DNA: TGTGCCAGCAGTTTAGGGTCTAGCGGGTGGATCCAGTACTTC
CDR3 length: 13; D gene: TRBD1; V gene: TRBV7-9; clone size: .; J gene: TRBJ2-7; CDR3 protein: CASRARDSYEQYF; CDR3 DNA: TGTGCCAGCAGAGCGAGGGACAGCTACGAGCAGTACTTC
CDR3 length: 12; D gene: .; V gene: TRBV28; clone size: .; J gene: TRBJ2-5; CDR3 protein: CASSWGPETQYF; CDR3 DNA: TGTGCCAGCTCTTGGGGGCCCGAGACCCAGTACTTC
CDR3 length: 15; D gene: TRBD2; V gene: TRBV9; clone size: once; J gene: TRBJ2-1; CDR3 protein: CASSVFSGRRDEQFF; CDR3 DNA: TGTGCCAGCAGCGTATTCAGCGGGAGGAGGGATGAGCAGTTCTTC
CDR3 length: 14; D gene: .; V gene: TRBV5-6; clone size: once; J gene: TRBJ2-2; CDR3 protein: CASSLVTSTGELFF; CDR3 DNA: TGTGCCAGCAGCTTGGTAACAAGCACCGGGGAGCTGTTTTTT
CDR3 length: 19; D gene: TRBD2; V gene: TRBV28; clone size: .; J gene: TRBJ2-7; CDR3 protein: CASSSPYSQGASGRNEQYF; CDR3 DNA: TGTGCCAGCAGTTCACCTTACAGTCAGGGGGCTAGCGGGAGAAACGAGCAGTACTTC
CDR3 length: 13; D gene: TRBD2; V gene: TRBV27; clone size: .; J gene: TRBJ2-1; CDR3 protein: CASSLAGRDEQFF; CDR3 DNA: TGTGCCAGCAGTTTGGCAGGGAGGGATGAGCAGTTCTTC
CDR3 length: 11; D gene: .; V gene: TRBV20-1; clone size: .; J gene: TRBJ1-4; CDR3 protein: CSRRYNEKLFF; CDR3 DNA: TGCAGTCGACGGTATAATGAAAAACTGTTTTTT
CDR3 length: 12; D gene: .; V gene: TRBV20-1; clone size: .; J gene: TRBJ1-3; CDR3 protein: CSARDIGNTIYF; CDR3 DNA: TGCAGTGCTAGAGATATAGGAAACACCATATATTTT
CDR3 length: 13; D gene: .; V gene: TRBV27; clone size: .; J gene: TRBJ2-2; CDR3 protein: CASSFRRVGQLFF; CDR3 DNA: TGTGCCAGCAGTTTTCGGCGGGTCGGCCAGCTGTTTTTT
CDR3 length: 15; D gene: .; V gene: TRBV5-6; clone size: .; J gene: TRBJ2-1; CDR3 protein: CASSELSTWYNEQFF; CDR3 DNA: TGTGCCAGCAGCGAACTATCGACATGGTACAATGAGCAGTTCTTC
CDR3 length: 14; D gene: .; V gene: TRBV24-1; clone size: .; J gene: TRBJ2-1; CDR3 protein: CATSVPASHNEQFF; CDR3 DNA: TGTGCCACCAGTGTCCCGGCTAGCCACAATGAGCAGTTCTTC
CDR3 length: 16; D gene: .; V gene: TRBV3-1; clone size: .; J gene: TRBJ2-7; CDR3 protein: CASSQDDGFRIYEQYF; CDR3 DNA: TGTGCCAGCAGCCAAGATGACGGTTTCCGAATTTACGAGCAGTACTTC